The subject of this entry is one T cell receptor (beta chain). Its antigen is not known. The sample is drawn from a study of neoadjuvant nivolumab and ipilimumab in lung cancer. General observations from the study: TCR clonality did not significantly correlate with pathologic tumor regression. TCR richness and clonality were higher in tumors than adjacent uninvolved lung. From pretherapy to surgery, tumor richness and clonality rose with dual therapy.

Profiling relied on immunoSEQ multiplex PCR, and the TCRdb table lists in-frame clones only, not all of them. This table has about 2,500 clones, approximately 85% appearing once. The CDR3 covers 17 residues. The V gene's germline CDR1 is PRHDT and CDR2 FYEKMQ (reference sequence). V was cut by 7 bases and J by 4 bases, with 23 bases left in between. This TCR was sampled from an adult with non-small cell lung cancer. The chain couples TRBV13 to TRBJ2-1; either TRBD1 or TRBD2 may supply D (10 bases each). The sample here was tumor tissue, taken before neoadjuvant nivolumab, alone or with ipilimumab. DNA for the CDR3: TGTGCCAGCATCGACAGGGGGCGGACTAGCGGTTACAATGAGCAGTTCTTC. It codes for CASIDRGRTSGYNEQFF.